The entry below gives a single T cell receptor (beta chain) sequence along with its context. Its matching antigen is unknown. These data are taken from a study of cytomegalovirus exposure and HLA in healthy donors. Whole-study results and caveats: TCR association rates varied by HLA locus in a later analysis, with DRB1 highest and HLA-C lowest.

This CDR3 contains 13 residues. CDR1 and CDR2 from the germline V gene are GTSNPN and SVGIG (reference sequence). V gave up 0 bases and J gave up 4 bases, with 7 bases separating them. It was with 60 Vbeta and 13 Jbeta primers that the PCR ran. Authors' methods: A follow-up analysis tallied some 80 million unique TCR beta chains, roughly 10 million shared. Measured with immunoSEQ multiplex PCR; TCRdb has only the in-frame clones, and not every one. V and J calls and clone size come straight from that table; D and trimming were deduced from the DNA. Among 140,000 to 150,000 clones listed, roughly 87% were seen once.

Sequenced sample: PBMCs. The chain has TRBV30 and TRBJ1-5; D gene ambiguous. The clonotype originates from a middle-aged woman in good health and CMV-seronegative. The CDR3: CAWSVRANQPQHF. The CDR3 DNA sequence: TGTGCCTGGAGTGTACGTGCGAATCAGCCCCAGCATTTT.